This entry describes one T cell receptor (beta chain). Germline CDR1 SGHAT, CDR2 FQNNGV. The CDR3 consists of 17 residues. V lost 4 bases to trimming and J lost 1 base, with 19 bases between them. For the unsorted libraries, 2 million PBMCs stored at -80 C served as input. This specimen comes from a study of neurological immune-mediated disorders. The cDNA was generated through 5'RACE incorporating 10-nucleotide random UMIs. Every sequencing run produced over 160 million TCR-beta sequences that came from 15-18 subjects. TCRdb independently ran MiXCR on the 5' RACE reads; one entry per CDR3 protein. The sample lists tens of thousands of distinct CDR3 sequences, approximately 10% occurring once.

This TCR derives from a middle-aged woman with HTLV-1-associated myelopathy (HAM/TSP). The sample taken for sequencing was PBMCs. The V call is TRBV11-2, the J call TRBJ2-5, with D maybe TRBD1 (6 bases). CDR3 in amino acids: CASSSQGGLGFQETQYF. The CDR3 DNA reads as TGTGCCAGCAGCTCCCAAGGGGGTTTAGGGTTCCAAGAGACCCAGTACTTC. The full variable domain, rest sourced from reference TRBV11-2 and TRBJ2-5, is EAGVAQSPRYKIIEKRQSVAFWCNPISGHATLYWYQQILGQGPKLLIQFQNNGVVDDSQLPKDRFSAERLKGVDSTLKIQPAKLEDSAVYLCASSSQGGLGFQETQYFGPGTRLLVL.